This is a list of T cell receptor beta chains from one sample in a study of T cell responses to AZD1222 COVID-19 vaccine. Method: immunoSEQ multiplex PCR; TCRdb's copy keeps in-frame clones and lacks some. The sample carries around 140,000 clones, 92% recorded once. The sample consisted of peripheral blood, taken 28 days after the second AZD1222 dose. All receptors derive from an adult who received the AZD1222 COVID-19 vaccine. Both conserved end residues are part of each CDR3. The D gene is left open where the match is weak. Not every row has a clone size; where given, it reads once, few, many or a size class.

clone size	V gene	D gene	J gene	CDR3 DNA	CDR3 protein
NA	TRBV19	NA	TRBJ1-1	TGTGCCAGTAGTACGGGGGCTTGGACTGAAGCTTTCTTT	CASSTGAWTEAFF
once	TRBV7-6	TRBD1	TRBJ1-4	TGTGCCAGCAGCCCCCCGGGGACAGCCGGTGAAAAACTGTTTTTT	CASSPPGTAGEKLFF
NA	TRBV27	NA	TRBJ2-1	TGTGCCAGCAGAAACAGGGAGTCCTACAATGAGCAGTTCTTC	CASRNRESYNEQFF
NA	TRBV19	TRBD2	TRBJ2-1	TGTGCCAGTAGTACGGGACTAGCGGGACTCCAGGAGCAGTTCTTC	CASSTGLAGLQEQFF
NA	TRBV6-2/TRBV6-3	TRBD2	TRBJ2-7	TGTGCCAGCAGTGATCCAGGCGGGAGCACCTACGAGCAGTACTTC	CASSDPGGSTYEQYF
NA	TRBV5-4	NA	TRBJ1-6	TGTGCCAGCAGCGTTCATGACAGAACTTCACCCCTCCACTTT	CASSVHDRTSPLHF
once	TRBV18	NA	TRBJ2-3	TGTGCCAGCTCACTGTCAGCGGATACGCAGTATTTT	CASSLSADTQYF
NA	TRBV19	TRBD1	TRBJ1-1	TGTGCCAGTAGTCGTACAGGGGGGGAATGGATAGCTGAAGCTTTCTTT	CASSRTGGEWIAEAFF
NA	TRBV5-5	NA	TRBJ2-7	TGTGCCAGCAGCTTGGGCCTTGGGCTTTACGAGCAGTACTTC	CASSLGLGLYEQYF
NA	TRBV5-5	TRBD1	TRBJ2-7	TGTGCCAGCAGCCCGGGACAGGGACCCTACGAGCAGTACTTC	CASSPGQGPYEQYF